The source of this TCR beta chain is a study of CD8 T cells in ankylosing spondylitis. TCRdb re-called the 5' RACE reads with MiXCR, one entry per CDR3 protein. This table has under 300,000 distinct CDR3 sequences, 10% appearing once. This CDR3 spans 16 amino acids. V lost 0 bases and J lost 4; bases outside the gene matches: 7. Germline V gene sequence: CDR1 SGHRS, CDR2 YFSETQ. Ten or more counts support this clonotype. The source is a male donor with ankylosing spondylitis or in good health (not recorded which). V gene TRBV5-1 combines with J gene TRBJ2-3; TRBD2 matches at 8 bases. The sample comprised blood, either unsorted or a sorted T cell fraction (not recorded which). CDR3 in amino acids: CASSLAQAGAPDTQYF. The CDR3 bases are TGCGCCAGCAGCTTGGCGCAAGCGGGAGCACCAGATACGCAGTATTTT.